These T cell receptor beta chains were read from a single sample in a study of T cells in Graves' hyperthyroidism and ophthalmopathy. In TCRdb, the multiplex PCR reads were re-called with MiXCR into one record per CDR3 protein. The data show approximately 600,000 distinct CDR3 sequences, 14% to 15% seen once. Sequencing used blood. Receptor source: a woman aged 40 to 50 with Graves' ophthalmopathy. The CDR3 runs from the conserved cysteine through the conserved F or W. The D gene is left open where the match is weak. The size of a clone is reported for some rows only, either as once, few or many, or as a class for expanded clones.

D: -
J: TRBJ1-1
V: TRBV10-3
size: -
CDR3: CAISESAGVEAFF
DNA: TGTGCCATCAGTGAGTCGGCAGGGGTGGAAGCTTTCTTT

D: -
J: TRBJ1-1
V: TRBV20-1
size: many
CDR3: CSARPGPNLGEAFF
DNA: TGCAGTGCTAGGCCGGGCCCCAACCTCGGCGAAGCTTTCTTT

D: TRBD2
J: TRBJ2-7
V: TRBV12-3/TRBV12-4
size: -
CDR3: CASRPGLAPRFKQYF
DNA: TGTGCCAGCAGGCCCGGACTAGCGCCCAGGTTCAAGCAGTACTTC

D: -
J: TRBJ1-5
V: TRBV6-1
size: many
CDR3: CASSDGGQGNQPQHF
DNA: TGTGCCAGCAGTGACGGGGGGCAAGGCAATCAGCCCCAGCATTTT

D: -
J: TRBJ2-2
V: TRBV12-3/TRBV12-4
size: many
CDR3: CASRRTGRGNTGELFF
DNA: TGTGCCAGCAGGCGCACAGGGCGGGGGAACACCGGGGAGCTGTTTTTT

D: -
J: TRBJ1-3
V: TRBV28
size: many
CDR3: CASQVGAGLSSGNTIYF
DNA: TGTGCCAGCCAGGTCGGGGCAGGGTTGAGCTCTGGAAACACCATATATTTT

D: TRBD1
J: TRBJ1-3
V: TRBV5-1
size: -
CDR3: CTSSSTGVAGNTIYF
DNA: TGCACCAGCAGCTCAACAGGGGTCGCTGGAAACACCATATATTTT

D: TRBD2
J: TRBJ2-7
V: TRBV12-3/TRBV12-4
size: many
CDR3: CASSLPSGSSHEQYF
DNA: TGTGCCAGCAGTTTGCCTAGCGGGAGTAGTCACGAGCAGTACTTC

D: TRBD1
J: TRBJ1-1
V: TRBV27
size: few
CDR3: CASVRGTGGGNTEAFF
DNA: TGTGCCAGCGTTCGGGGGACAGGGGGAGGGAACACTGAAGCTTTCTTT

D: -
J: TRBJ2-5
V: TRBV2
size: many
CDR3: CASSPLAEGETQYF
DNA: TGTGCCAGCAGTCCTTTAGCGGAGGGGGAGACCCAGTACTTC

D: -
J: TRBJ1-3
V: TRBV11-2
size: many
CDR3: CASSLENSYSGNTIYF
DNA: TGTGCCAGCAGCTTAGAGAACAGTTACTCTGGAAACACCATATATTTT

D: -
J: TRBJ1-5
V: TRBV2
size: many
CDR3: CASSPPIQPQHF
DNA: TGTGCCAGCAGTCCACCAATACAGCCCCAGCATTTT

D: TRBD2
J: TRBJ2-5
V: TRBV10-3
size: many
CDR3: CATGRREVQETQYF
DNA: TGTGCCACCGGGAGGCGGGAGGTTCAAGAGACCCAGTACTTC

D: TRBD2
J: TRBJ2-7
V: TRBV4-3
size: -
CDR3: CASSQDSSGTSYEQYF
DNA: TGCGCCAGCAGCCAAGATTCCAGCGGGACTTCCTACGAGCAGTACTTC

D: TRBD1
J: TRBJ1-2
V: TRBV27
size: many
CDR3: CASGDRNNYGYTF
DNA: TGTGCCAGCGGGGACAGAAACAACTATGGCTACACCTTC

D: TRBD1
J: TRBJ2-7
V: TRBV11-1
size: many
CDR3: CASSYNHGQGVYEQYF
DNA: TGTGCCAGCAGCTACAACCACGGACAGGGGGTGTACGAGCAGTACTTC

D: -
J: TRBJ2-5
V: TRBV28
size: many
CDR3: CASSFQSRIAETQYF
DNA: TGTGCCAGCAGTTTCCAATCCCGGATAGCAGAGACCCAGTACTTC

D: TRBD1
J: TRBJ1-1
V: TRBV6-5
size: many
CDR3: CASSPPGGSEAFF
DNA: TGTGCCAGCAGTCCTCCAGGGGGGAGTGAAGCTTTCTTT

D: TRBD1
J: TRBJ1-1
V: TRBV7-2
size: few
CDR3: CASRPTGRGTEAFF
DNA: TGTGCCAGCAGACCGACAGGGAGGGGCACTGAAGCTTTCTTT

D: -
J: TRBJ2-7
V: TRBV28
size: few
CDR3: CASSLPGVELYEQYF
DNA: TGTGCCAGCTCCCTCCCAGGGGTCGAACTCTACGAGCAGTACTTC

D: TRBD2
J: TRBJ2-7
V: TRBV7-8
size: -
CDR3: CASSPPTGTSASYEQYF
DNA: TGTGCCAGCAGCCCCCCCACTGGGACTAGCGCCTCCTACGAGCAGTACTTC

D: -
J: TRBJ2-3
V: TRBV7-3
size: -
CDR3: CASSIQGGPDTQYF
DNA: TGTGCCAGCAGTATACAGGGAGGCCCAGATACGCAGTATTTT

D: -
J: TRBJ1-1
V: TRBV6-2/TRBV6-3
size: many
CDR3: CASSAGGQGAPEAFF
DNA: TGTGCCAGCAGTGCAGGCGGCCAGGGAGCACCCGAAGCTTTCTTT

D: -
J: TRBJ2-5
V: TRBV11-1
size: many
CDR3: CASSLSYRDLHQETQYF
DNA: TGTGCCAGCAGCTTATCGTATCGTGACCTACATCAAGAGACCCAGTACTTC

D: TRBD1
J: TRBJ1-2
V: TRBV18
size: few
CDR3: CAGSLQGADRSYTF
DNA: TGTGCCGGCTCACTACAGGGGGCGGATCGTAGCTACACCTTC

D: -
J: TRBJ1-5
V: TRBV27
size: many
CDR3: CASSPNPDRYNQPQHF
DNA: TGTGCCAGCAGCCCCAATCCTGACAGGTACAATCAGCCCCAGCATTTT

D: -
J: TRBJ2-7
V: TRBV19
size: many
CDR3: CASSISWGYEQYF
DNA: TGTGCCAGTAGTATATCGTGGGGCTACGAGCAGTACTTC

D: -
J: TRBJ1-1
V: TRBV11-3
size: many
CDR3: CASSLGSGREAFF
DNA: TGTGCCAGCAGCTTAGGATCAGGGAGAGAAGCTTTCTTT

D: -
J: TRBJ2-7
V: TRBV28
size: many
CDR3: CASTEGGREQYF
DNA: TGTGCCAGCACCGAGGGAGGAAGAGAGCAGTACTTC

D: -
J: TRBJ1-1
V: TRBV12-3/TRBV12-4
size: many
CDR3: CASSLGGKWTEAFF
DNA: TGTGCCAGCAGTTTAGGAGGGAAGTGGACTGAAGCTTTCTTT

D: -
J: TRBJ1-3
V: TRBV12-3/TRBV12-4
size: many
CDR3: CASSSVGAGNTIYF
DNA: TGTGCCAGCAGCTCGGTGGGGGCTGGAAACACCATATATTTT

D: TRBD1
J: TRBJ2-7
V: TRBV3-1
size: many
CDR3: CASSQPGTGFYEQYF
DNA: TGTGCCAGCAGCCAGCCCGGGACAGGATTCTACGAGCAGTACTTC

D: TRBD1
J: TRBJ2-5
V: TRBV12-5
size: many
CDR3: CASGLDRGRKETQYF
DNA: TGTGCTAGTGGTTTGGACAGGGGGCGAAAAGAGACCCAGTACTTC

D: TRBD2
J: TRBJ2-5
V: TRBV28
size: many
CDR3: CASKAGEGYQETQYF
DNA: TGTGCCAGCAAGGCGGGAGAGGGGTACCAAGAGACCCAGTACTTC

D: TRBD1
J: TRBJ2-3
V: TRBV7-9
size: many
CDR3: CASSPRDRFTSTDTQYF
DNA: TGTGCCAGCAGCCCCCGGGACAGATTTACTAGCACAGATACGCAGTATTTT

D: TRBD1
J: TRBJ1-4
V: TRBV2
size: many
CDR3: CASRPGTGGEKLFF
DNA: TGTGCCAGCAGGCCCGGGACAGGCGGTGAAAAACTGTTTTTT

D: -
J: TRBJ1-2
V: TRBV9
size: few
CDR3: CASSTSKGGSYTF
DNA: TGTGCCAGCAGCACCTCCAAGGGGGGTAGCTACACCTTC

D: TRBD1
J: TRBJ1-1
V: TRBV30
size: few
CDR3: CAWSVTGDNEAFF
DNA: TGTGCCTGGAGTGTGACAGGGGATAATGAAGCTTTCTTT

D: -
J: TRBJ2-2
V: TRBV19
size: -
CDR3: CASSIAGGLAGELFF
DNA: TGTGCCAGTAGTATTGCCGGGGGATTGGCCGGGGAGCTGTTTTTT

D: -
J: TRBJ2-2
V: TRBV11-2
size: few
CDR3: CASSSPGHLTGELFF
DNA: TGTGCCAGCAGCTCCCCGGGACACCTAACCGGGGAGCTGTTTTTT

D: -
J: TRBJ1-6
V: TRBV12-3/TRBV12-4
size: many
CDR3: CASSLGGSLYNSPLHF
DNA: TGTGCCAGCAGTTTAGGCGGCTCCCTCTATAATTCACCCCTCCACTTT

D: TRBD1
J: TRBJ2-7
V: TRBV18
size: many
CDR3: CASSHGTGDYEQYF
DNA: TGTGCCAGCTCACACGGGACAGGGGACTACGAGCAGTACTTC

D: TRBD1
J: TRBJ2-7
V: TRBV6-1
size: many
CDR3: CASRGQTGEQYF
DNA: TGTGCCAGCAGGGGACAGACGGGCGAGCAGTACTTC

D: -
J: TRBJ2-7
V: TRBV12-3/TRBV12-4
size: many
CDR3: CASSFVGGEQYF
DNA: TGTGCCAGCAGTTTCGTGGGGGGCGAGCAGTACTTC

D: -
J: TRBJ2-3
V: TRBV7-7
size: -
CDR3: CASSFGQGDTQYF
DNA: TGTGCTAGCAGCTTCGGGCAGGGAGATACGCAGTATTTT

D: TRBD1
J: TRBJ1-2
V: TRBV28
size: many
CDR3: CASSFVSLQGGYGYTF
DNA: TGTGCCAGCAGTTTCGTATCCTTACAGGGGGGCTATGGCTACACCTTC

D: TRBD2
J: TRBJ2-7
V: TRBV6-2/TRBV6-3
size: many
CDR3: CASSDTGTRNEQYF
DNA: TGTGCCAGCAGTGACACCGGGACTAGAAACGAGCAGTACTTC

D: TRBD1
J: TRBJ1-3
V: TRBV11-2
size: -
CDR3: CASSPILGTGLGNTIYF
DNA: TGTGCCAGCAGCCCTATCCTTGGGACAGGGCTTGGAAACACCATATATTTT

D: TRBD1
J: TRBJ1-2
V: TRBV7-9
size: many
CDR3: CASSSGTDHGYTF
DNA: TGTGCCAGCAGCTCCGGGACAGATCATGGCTACACCTTC

D: TRBD2
J: TRBJ2-1
V: TRBV6-4
size: many
CDR3: CASSDSLEGGNNEQFF
DNA: TGTGCCAGCAGTGACTCTCTAGAGGGAGGGAACAATGAGCAGTTCTTC

D: TRBD2
J: TRBJ2-7
V: TRBV7-8
size: many
CDR3: CASSFMSSGRGEQYF
DNA: TGTGCCAGCAGCTTCATGTCTAGCGGGAGAGGCGAGCAGTACTTC

D: -
J: TRBJ2-7
V: TRBV7-8
size: -
CDR3: CASSFSRAGLEQYF
DNA: TGTGCCAGCAGCTTCAGTCGCGCAGGTCTCGAGCAGTACTTC

D: TRBD2
J: TRBJ2-7
V: TRBV6-5
size: many
CDR3: CASSYPTSGAYEQYF
DNA: TGTGCCAGCAGTTACCCGACTAGCGGGGCCTACGAGCAGTACTTC

D: TRBD1
J: TRBJ2-7
V: TRBV28
size: many
CDR3: CASIPGTANSYEQYF
DNA: TGTGCCAGCATACCCGGGACAGCTAACTCCTACGAGCAGTACTTC

D: -
J: TRBJ2-5
V: TRBV13
size: many
CDR3: CASSLRAYSDLKKETQYF
DNA: TGTGCCAGCAGCCTGAGGGCCTATAGCGACCTTAAGAAAGAGACCCAGTACTTC

D: TRBD2
J: TRBJ2-7
V: TRBV29-1
size: -
CDR3: CSVRLAIYEQYF
DNA: TGCAGCGTCCGACTAGCGATTTACGAGCAGTACTTC

D: -
J: TRBJ1-1
V: TRBV28
size: many
CDR3: CASIAQGTEAFF
DNA: TGTGCCAGCATCGCCCAAGGAACTGAAGCTTTCTTT

D: -
J: TRBJ2-5
V: TRBV7-8
size: many
CDR3: CASSLVRDQETQYF
DNA: TGTGCCAGCAGCTTAGTCAGGGACCAAGAGACCCAGTACTTC